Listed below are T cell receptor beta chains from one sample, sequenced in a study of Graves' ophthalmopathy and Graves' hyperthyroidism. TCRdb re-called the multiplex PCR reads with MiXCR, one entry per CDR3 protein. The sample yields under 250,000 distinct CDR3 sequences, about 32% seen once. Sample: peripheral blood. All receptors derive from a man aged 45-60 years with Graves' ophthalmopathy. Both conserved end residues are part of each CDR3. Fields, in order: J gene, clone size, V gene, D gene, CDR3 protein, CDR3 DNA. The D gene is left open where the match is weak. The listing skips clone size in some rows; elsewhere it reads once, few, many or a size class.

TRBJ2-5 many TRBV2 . CASSVHRSETQYF TGTGCCAGCAGTGTTCATCGTTCAGAGACCCAGTACTTC
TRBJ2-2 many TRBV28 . CASSPRGGTGELFF TGTGCCAGCAGCCCGAGGGGCGGCACCGGGGAGCTGTTTTTT
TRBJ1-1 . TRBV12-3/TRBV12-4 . CASSPGLSEAFF TGTGCCAGCAGTCCAGGGTTGTCTGAAGCTTTCTTT
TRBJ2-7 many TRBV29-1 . CSVGVRNYEQYF TGCAGCGTTGGAGTACGAAACTACGAGCAGTACTTC
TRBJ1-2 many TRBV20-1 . CSARDPGPDYGYTF TGCAGTGCTAGAGACCCAGGGCCGGACTATGGCTACACCTTC
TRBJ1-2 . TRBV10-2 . CASSQDAGVNYGYTF TGCGCCAGCAGCCAAGACGCAGGGGTGAACTATGGCTACACCTTC
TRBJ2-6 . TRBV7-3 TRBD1 CASSRDRAISGANVLTF TGTGCCAGCAGCCGGGACAGGGCTATCTCTGGGGCCAACGTCCTGACTTTC
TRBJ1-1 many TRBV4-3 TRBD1 CANSRNPRGRNTEAFF TGCGCCAACAGCCGGAATCCCAGGGGGCGGAACACTGAAGCTTTCTTT
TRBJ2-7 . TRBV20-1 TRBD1 CSARDRVAEQYF TGCAGTGCTCGGGACAGGGTGGCCGAGCAGTACTTC
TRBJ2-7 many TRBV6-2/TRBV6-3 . CASSFGAYEQYF TGTGCCAGCAGCTTTGGGGCCTACGAGCAGTACTTC
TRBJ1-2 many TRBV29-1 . CSVAAGADGYTF TGCAGCGTGGCTGCTGGGGCTGATGGCTACACCTTC
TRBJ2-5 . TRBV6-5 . CASSYSISQRSETQYF TGTGCCAGCAGTTACTCGATCTCGCAGCGATCGGAGACCCAGTACTTC
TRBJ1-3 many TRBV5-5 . CASSLGDGRDTIYF TGTGCCAGCAGCTTGGGCGACGGCCGGGACACCATATATTTT
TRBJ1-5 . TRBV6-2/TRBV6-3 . CASSLVRTENSNQPQHF TGTGCCAGCAGTCTCGTACGGACAGAAAATAGCAATCAGCCCCAGCATTTT
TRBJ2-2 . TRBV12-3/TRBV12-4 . CASSYGKNTGELFF TGTGCCAGCAGTTATGGGAAGAACACCGGGGAGCTGTTTTTT
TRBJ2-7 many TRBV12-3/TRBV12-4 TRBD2 CASSLRLAGAEQYF TGTGCCAGCAGTCTTCGACTAGCGGGAGCCGAGCAGTACTTC
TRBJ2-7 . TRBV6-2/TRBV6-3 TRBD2 CASRRLAERSYEQYF TGTGCCAGCAGGCGACTAGCGGAGAGGTCCTACGAGCAGTACTTC
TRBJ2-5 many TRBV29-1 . CSVPGVGTETQYF TGCAGCGTTCCAGGGGTGGGAACGGAGACCCAGTACTTC
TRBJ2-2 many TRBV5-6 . CASKINPQTAAGELFF TGTGCCAGCAAAATAAATCCTCAGACCGCGGCCGGGGAGCTGTTTTTT
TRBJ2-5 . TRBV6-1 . CASSAFVAVQETQYF TGTGCCAGCAGTGCCTTCGTCGCGGTACAAGAGACCCAGTACTTC
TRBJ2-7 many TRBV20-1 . CSAKGGGNPKQYF TGCAGTGCCAAGGGAGGGGGCAACCCCAAGCAGTACTTC
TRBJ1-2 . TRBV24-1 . CATSDFWNGYTF TGTGCCACCAGTGATTTTTGGAATGGCTACACCTTC
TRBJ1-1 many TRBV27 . CASRGLLWNTEAFF TGTGCCAGCAGGGGGTTGCTTTGGAACACTGAAGCTTTCTTT
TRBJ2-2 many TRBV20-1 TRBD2 CSAPPVEPQLAGQNTGELFF TGCAGTGCTCCCCCCGTGGAGCCCCAACTAGCGGGACAGAACACCGGGGAGCTGTTTTTT
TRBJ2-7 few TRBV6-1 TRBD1 CASSRRTGLREQYF TGTGCCAGCAGTCGTCGGACAGGGCTCCGCGAGCAGTACTTC
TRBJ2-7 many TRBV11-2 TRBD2 CASSLRTSGRALIYEQYF TGTGCCAGCAGCCTCCGGACTAGCGGGAGGGCCTTAATATACGAGCAGTACTTC